Sequencing of this TCR beta chain was carried out in a study of cytomegalovirus exposure and HLA in healthy donors. Study results and limitations: Segments of the TCR beta V type were, in most cases, productive about 87% or about 30% of the time in an earlier analysis. Presence/absence analyses treated sequencing depth as roughly uniform across donors. The study flagged approximately 180 TCR beta chains as cytomegalovirus-associated.

As to this clone: The antigen remains unidentified.

The donors (healthy individuals) were bone marrow donors. CDR1 MDHEN and CDR2 SYDVKM come from the germline V gene. V shed 6 bases and J 3 bases; nucleotides not matched to a gene: 8. This CDR3 comprises 14 residues. This PCR relied on a set of 60 Vbeta primers and 13 Jbeta primers. Only in-frame clones appear in the TCRdb table, and some are missing; sequencing was by immunoSEQ multiplex PCR. The sample carries under 170,000 clones, 75% to 85% recorded once. Material for sequencing was PBMCs. The receptor was isolated from a man in his forties or fifties in good health and CMV-seropositive. This chain joins TRBV28 and TRBJ2-7; 7 bases are shared with TRBD1. DNA of the CDR3: TGTGCCAGCAGAACCGGGACAGAATTCTACGAGCAGTACTTC. Amino acids: CASRTGTEFYEQYF.